Listed below are T cell receptor beta chains from one sample, sequenced in a study of blood T cell repertoires in COVID-19. Method: immunoSEQ multiplex PCR; TCRdb's copy keeps in-frame clones and lacks some. In the table there are under 550,000 clones, over 85% of which are singletons. Material for sequencing was peripheral blood. These receptors originate from a man between 18 and 35 years old with COVID-19, enrolled during active disease. Both conserved end residues are part of each CDR3. Each record gives: clone size, V gene, D gene, J gene, CDR3 DNA, CDR3 protein. D genes are given only for firm matches. Clone size is given for some rows only: seen once, a few or many times, or a class if the clone is expanded.

.	TRBV5-1	TRBD2	TRBJ2-3	TGCGCCAGCAGCCCCCTGAGCCTAGCGGGAAGGGATACGCAGTATTTT	CASSPLSLAGRDTQYF
.	TRBV6-5	.	TRBJ1-1	TGTGCAGCCGGACCGGGGTTCACTGAAGCTTTCTTT	CAAGPGFTEAFF
.	TRBV30	.	TRBJ1-2	TGTGCCTGGAGTCCCAATAGATATGGCTACACCTTC	CAWSPNRYGYTF
.	TRBV2	.	TRBJ2-3	TGTGCCAGCAGCGCCCAGGGAAGAATGAAGACAGATACGCAGTATTTT	CASSAQGRMKTDTQYF
.	TRBV5-4	TRBD1	TRBJ2-1	TGTGCCAGCAGCCTGGGGACAGGGGCCCACAATGAGCAGTTCTTC	CASSLGTGAHNEQFF
.	TRBV5-1	.	TRBJ2-7	TGCGCCAGCAGCTTGGCTGGCGGGGAGCGGGAGCAGTACTTC	CASSLAGGEREQYF
.	TRBV7-9	.	TRBJ1-1	TGTGCCAGCAGCTTAGAAACGGGAGCTTTCTTT	CASSLETGAFF
.	TRBV4-1	TRBD2	TRBJ2-2	TGCGCCAGCAGCCAAGTAACTAGCGGGGGTGCCGGGGAGCTGTTTTTT	CASSQVTSGGAGELFF
.	TRBV5-1	TRBD1	TRBJ1-2	TGCGCCAGCAGCCCGGGGACAGGGCGGATGGTCTCGGGCTACACCTTC	CASSPGTGRMVSGYTF
.	TRBV27	TRBD1	TRBJ1-1	TGTGCCAGCAGTTTATCGCCCACGGGACAGGACAACACTGAAGCTTTCTTT	CASSLSPTGQDNTEAFF
.	TRBV25-1	TRBD1	TRBJ2-5	TGTGCCAGCAGTGAATGGGACAGGGTGACGGAGACCCAGTACTTC	CASSEWDRVTETQYF
once	TRBV7-9	.	TRBJ1-6	TGTGCCAGCAGCTTAGTAGGAACAGGGAGTAATTCACCCCTCCACTTT	CASSLVGTGSNSPLHF
.	TRBV13	.	TRBJ1-1	TGTGCCAGCAGATGGGCAGGGGCGAAGAACACTGAAGCTTTCTTT	CASRWAGAKNTEAFF
once	TRBV14	.	TRBJ2-2	TGTGCCAGCAGCCAAGAGCGGATAAACACCGGGGAGCTGTTTTTT	CASSQERINTGELFF
.	TRBV7-6	.	TRBJ2-1	TGTGCCAGCAGCTTAGCTGGGCGCTCCTCCTACAATGAGCAGTTCTTC	CASSLAGRSSYNEQFF